The TCR beta chain described here comes from a study of OX40 agonist ivuxolimab in advanced cancers. The wider study: People in dose escalation had one of these cancers: hepatocellular carcinoma, melanoma, renal cell or head and neck cancer. Study findings and constraints: Near-lowest levels of clonal expansion characterized partial responders at 0.1-3.0 mg/kg. Some nonresponders likewise displayed low normalized T-cell clonal expansion.

TCRdb's copy holds only in-frame clones and misses some; the assay was immunoSEQ multiplex PCR. The sample lists 70,000 or so clones, around 87% seen once, with approximately 10% in the top ten. CDR3 length equals 13 residues. CDR1 MDHEN and CDR2 SYDVKM come from the germline V gene. V dropped 11 bases and J dropped 3 bases, with 16 bases sitting between them. As concerns this clone: Its target is not known.

This sequence joins TRBV28 and TRBJ1-1; D possibly corresponds to TRBD1 (5 bases). The specimen comprised CD4+ or CD8+ T cells sorted from blood, sampled in a trial of the OX40 agonist ivuxolimab. This sequence originates from an adult with an advanced solid tumor such as melanoma, head and neck, liver or kidney cancer. DNA of the CDR3: TGTGCCGGAAGTTGGGGGGGAGACACTGAAGCTTTCTTT. This gives the protein CAGSWGGDTEAFF.